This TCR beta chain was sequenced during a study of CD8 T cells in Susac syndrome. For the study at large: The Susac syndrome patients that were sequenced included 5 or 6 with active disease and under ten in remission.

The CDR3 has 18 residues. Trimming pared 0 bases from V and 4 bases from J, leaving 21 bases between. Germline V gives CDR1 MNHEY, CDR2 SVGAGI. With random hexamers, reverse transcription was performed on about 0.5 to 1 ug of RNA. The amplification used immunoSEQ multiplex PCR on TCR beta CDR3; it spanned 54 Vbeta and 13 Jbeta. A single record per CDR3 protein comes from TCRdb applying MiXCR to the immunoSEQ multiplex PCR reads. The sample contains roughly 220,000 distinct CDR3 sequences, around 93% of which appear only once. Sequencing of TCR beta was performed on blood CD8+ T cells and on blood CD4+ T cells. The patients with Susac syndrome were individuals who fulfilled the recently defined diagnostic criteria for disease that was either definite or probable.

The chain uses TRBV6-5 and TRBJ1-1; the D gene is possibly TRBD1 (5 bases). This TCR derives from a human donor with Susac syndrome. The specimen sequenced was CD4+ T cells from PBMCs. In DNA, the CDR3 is TGTGCCAGCAGTTACTCGTCCAGGGACCGTCGCCTGGGCACTGAAGCTTTCTTT. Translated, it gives CASSYSSRDRRLGTEAFF.